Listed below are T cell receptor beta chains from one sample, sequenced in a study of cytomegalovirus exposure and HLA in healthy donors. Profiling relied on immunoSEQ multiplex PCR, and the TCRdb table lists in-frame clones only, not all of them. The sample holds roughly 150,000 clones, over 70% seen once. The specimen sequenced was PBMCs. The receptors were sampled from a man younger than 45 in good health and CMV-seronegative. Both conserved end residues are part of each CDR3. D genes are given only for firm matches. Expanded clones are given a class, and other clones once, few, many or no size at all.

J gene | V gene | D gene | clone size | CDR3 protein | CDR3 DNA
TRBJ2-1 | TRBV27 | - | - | CASSFIQGTYNEQFF | TGTGCCAGCAGTTTTATCCAGGGGACCTACAATGAGCAGTTCTTC
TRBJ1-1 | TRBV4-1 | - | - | CASSLSGGGGPEAFF | TGCGCCAGCAGCCTCAGTGGCGGCGGGGGTCCTGAAGCTTTCTTT
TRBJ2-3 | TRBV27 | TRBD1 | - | CASREPGTGGIDTQYF | TGTGCCAGCAGGGAACCCGGGACAGGGGGAATAGATACGCAGTATTTT
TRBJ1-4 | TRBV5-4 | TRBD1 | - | CASSLARGGSGEKLFF | TGTGCCAGCAGCTTGGCCAGAGGGGGCAGCGGTGAAAAACTGTTTTTT
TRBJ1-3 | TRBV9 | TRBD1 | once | CASSRTGSGNTIYF | TGTGCCAGCAGCCGGACAGGGTCCGGAAACACCATATATTTT
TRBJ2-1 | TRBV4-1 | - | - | CASSQDRLRYNEQFF | TGCGCCAGCAGCCAAGATCGACTTCGATACAATGAGCAGTTCTTC
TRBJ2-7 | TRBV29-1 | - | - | CSVAEGRTYEQYF | TGCAGCGTTGCGGAGGGGCGCACCTACGAGCAGTACTTC
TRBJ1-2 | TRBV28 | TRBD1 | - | CASSLQDRDGYTF | TGTGCCAGCAGTCTACAGGACAGGGACGGCTACACCTTC
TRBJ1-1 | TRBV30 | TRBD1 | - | CAWSVWAGGTEAFF | TGTGCCTGGAGTGTATGGGCAGGGGGCACTGAAGCTTTCTTT
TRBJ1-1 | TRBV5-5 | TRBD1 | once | CASSDKRQGGTEAFF | TGTGCCAGCAGCGACAAGAGACAGGGGGGCACTGAAGCTTTCTTT
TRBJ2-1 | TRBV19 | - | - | CASSIVSEQFF | TGTGCCAGTAGTATAGTCTCTGAGCAGTTCTTC
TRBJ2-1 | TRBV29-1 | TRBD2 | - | CSVEDLLAGDNEQFF | TGCAGCGTTGAAGATTTGCTAGCGGGGGACAATGAGCAGTTCTTC
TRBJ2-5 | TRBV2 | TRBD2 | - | CATKGLAGEETQYF | TGTGCCACGAAAGGGCTAGCGGGAGAGGAGACCCAGTACTTC
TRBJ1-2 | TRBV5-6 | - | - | CASSLVQTNYGYTF | TGTGCCAGCAGCTTGGTACAGACTAACTATGGCTACACCTTC
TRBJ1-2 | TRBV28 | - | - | CASNSGLTLRYTF | TGTGCCAGCAACTCAGGACTGACCCTACGATACACCTTC
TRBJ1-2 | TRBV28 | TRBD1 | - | CASSSGGLNYGYTF | TGTGCCAGCAGCTCAGGGGGCCTCAACTATGGCTACACCTTC
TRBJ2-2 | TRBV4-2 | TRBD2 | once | CASSQGTSGRETGELFF | TGTGCCAGCAGCCAGGGGACTAGCGGGAGAGAAACCGGGGAGCTGTTTTTT